The sequence of this T cell receptor (beta chain) was determined in a study of cytomegalovirus exposure and HLA in healthy donors. Study-wide results and limits: A later analysis appeared to link common viral pathogens to several of the most significant clusters.

The study ran its PCR with 60 Vbeta and 13 Jbeta primers. Method: immunoSEQ multiplex PCR; TCRdb's copy keeps in-frame clones and lacks some. This table has 100,000 to 150,000 clones, 83% appearing once. For this clone: The antigen is unknown.

The CDR3 covers 14 residues. Germline V gene sequence: CDR1 MDHEN, CDR2 SYDVKM. The V and J ends lost 7 bases and 1 base respectively, with 13 bases between them. The source material was PBMCs. The rearrangement uses TRBV28 and TRBJ1-1; a possible D gene is TRBD1 (6 bases). The sequence was obtained from a girl aged 2 to 10 in good health and CMV-seronegative. For the CDR3, the DNA is TGTGCCAGCAAACTAGGGGGGGGGAACACTGAAGCTTTCTTT. Protein: CASKLGGGNTEAFF.